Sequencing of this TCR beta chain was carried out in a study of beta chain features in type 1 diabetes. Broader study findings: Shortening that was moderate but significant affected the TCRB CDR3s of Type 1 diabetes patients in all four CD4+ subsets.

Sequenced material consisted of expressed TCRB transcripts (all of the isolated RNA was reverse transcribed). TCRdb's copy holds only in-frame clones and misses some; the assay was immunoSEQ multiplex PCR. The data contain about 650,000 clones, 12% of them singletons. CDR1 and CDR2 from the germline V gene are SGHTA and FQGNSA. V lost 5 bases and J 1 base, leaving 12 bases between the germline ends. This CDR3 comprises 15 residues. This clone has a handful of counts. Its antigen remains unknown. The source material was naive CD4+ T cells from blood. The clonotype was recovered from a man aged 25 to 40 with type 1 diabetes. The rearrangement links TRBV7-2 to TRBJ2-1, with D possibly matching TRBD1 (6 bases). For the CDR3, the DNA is TGTGCCAGCAGCGCATCCAGGGGTTCCTACAATGAGCAGTTCTTC. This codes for CASSASRGSYNEQFF.